The clone carrying this T cell receptor (beta chain) was found a few times. This sample stems from a study of blood T cell repertoires in COVID-19. Method: immunoSEQ multiplex PCR; TCRdb's copy keeps in-frame clones and lacks some. The sample lists 250,000 to 350,000 clones, approximately 90% occurring once. The specimen was PBMCs or T cells enriched from blood (not recorded which). The receptor was derived from a young woman who had recovered from COVID-19.

Written as DNA, the CDR3 is TGTGCCGCGGGGAGACAGGGGGGCTCCTACGAGCAGTACTTC. Its protein is CAAGRQGGSYEQYF. The rearrangement links TRBV6-5 to TRBJ2-7, with 9 bases that match TRBD1. The CDR3 totals 14 residues. Germline lookup yields CDR1 MNHEY and CDR2 SVGAGI. V shed 11 bases, J shed 0 bases, and the junction held 8 bases outside the gene matches.